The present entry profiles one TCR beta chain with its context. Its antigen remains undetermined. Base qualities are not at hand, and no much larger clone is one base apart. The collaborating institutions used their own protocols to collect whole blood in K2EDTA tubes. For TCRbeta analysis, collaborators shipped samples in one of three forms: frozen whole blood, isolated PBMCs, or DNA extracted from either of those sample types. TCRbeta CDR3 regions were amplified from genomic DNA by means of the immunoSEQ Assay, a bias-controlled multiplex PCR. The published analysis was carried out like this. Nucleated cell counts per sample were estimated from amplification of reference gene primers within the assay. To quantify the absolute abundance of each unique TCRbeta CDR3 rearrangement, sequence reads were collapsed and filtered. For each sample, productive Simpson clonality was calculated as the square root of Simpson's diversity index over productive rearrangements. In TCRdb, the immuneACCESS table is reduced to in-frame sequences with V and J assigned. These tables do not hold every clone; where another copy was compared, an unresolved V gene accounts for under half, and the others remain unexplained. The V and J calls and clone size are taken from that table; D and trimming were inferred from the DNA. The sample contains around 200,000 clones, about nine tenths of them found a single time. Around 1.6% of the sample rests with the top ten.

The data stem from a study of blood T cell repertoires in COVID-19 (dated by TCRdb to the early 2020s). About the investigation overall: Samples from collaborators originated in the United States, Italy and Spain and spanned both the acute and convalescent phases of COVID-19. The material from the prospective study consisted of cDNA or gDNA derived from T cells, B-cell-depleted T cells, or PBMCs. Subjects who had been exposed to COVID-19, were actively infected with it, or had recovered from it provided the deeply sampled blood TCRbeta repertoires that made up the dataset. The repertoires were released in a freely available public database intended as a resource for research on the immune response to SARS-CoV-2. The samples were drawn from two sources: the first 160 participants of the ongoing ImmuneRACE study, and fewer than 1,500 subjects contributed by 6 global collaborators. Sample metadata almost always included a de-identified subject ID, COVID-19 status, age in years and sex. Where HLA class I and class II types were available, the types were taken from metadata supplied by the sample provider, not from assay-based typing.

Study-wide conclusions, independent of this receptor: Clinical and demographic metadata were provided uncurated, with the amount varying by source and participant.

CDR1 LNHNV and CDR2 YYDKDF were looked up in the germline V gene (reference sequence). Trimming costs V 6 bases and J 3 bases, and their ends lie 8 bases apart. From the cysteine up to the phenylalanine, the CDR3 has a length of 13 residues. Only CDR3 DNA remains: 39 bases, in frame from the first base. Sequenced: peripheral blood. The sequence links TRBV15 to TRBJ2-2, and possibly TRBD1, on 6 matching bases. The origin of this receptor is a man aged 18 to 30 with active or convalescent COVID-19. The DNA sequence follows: TGTGCCACCAGGAACAGGGACACCGGGGAGCTGTTTTTT. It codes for CATRNRDTGELFF.